These 25 T cell receptor beta chains were all obtained from the same sample, sequenced in a study of cytotoxic CD8 clonotypes in ibrutinib-treated CLL. Assay: immunoSEQ multiplex PCR; the TCRdb copy retains only in-frame clones and omits some. Counted here are 200,000 or so clones, just over 70% occurring once; the ten biggest clones make up 5.5% to 7%. The material sequenced was PBMCs, taken after 12 months of ibrutinib treatment. The receptors shown here come from a human donor with chronic lymphocytic leukemia.

DNA of the CDR3: TGTGCCAGCAGCTTAGTGGACAGTCGAGAGGGCTACACCTTC. This translates into CASSLVDSREGYTF. This sequence joins TRBV7-8 and TRBJ1-2, with D maybe TRBD1 (6 bases). The ends were cut back, 1 base at V and 8 bases at J, with 14 bases in the middle. Germline V gene sequence: CDR1 SGHVS, CDR2 FQNEAQ. The CDR3 runs 14 residues.

CDR3 in DNA: TGTGCCAGCAGCCGGGCTGATGGAAACACCATATATTTT. It yields the protein CASSRADGNTIYF. This rearrangement joins TRBV5-4 to TRBJ1-3; D is uncertain. The V end lost 4 bases, the J end lost 3 bases, and 8 bases lay between the germline ends. Germline V gene data show CDR1 as SGHNT and CDR2 as YYREEE (reference sequence). The CDR3 totals 13 residues. Supplemented by reference TRBV5-4 and TRBJ1-3, the full variable domain reads ETGVTQSPTHLIKTRGQQVTLRCSSQSGHNTVSWYQQALGQGPQFIFQYYREEENGRGNFPPRFSGLQFPNYSSELNVNALELDDSALYLCASSRADGNTIYFGEGSWLTVV.

This rearrangement joins TRBV30 to TRBJ1-1; D possibly corresponds to TRBD1 (6 bases). Germline V gives CDR1 GTSNPN, CDR2 SVGIG (reference sequence). The CDR3 is 13 residues long. Trimming left V 1 base short and J 11 bases short, with 17 bases between. The CDR3 reads CAWSGRAWGAAFF. The CDR3 region has the DNA TGTGCCTGGAGTGGTCGGGCCTGGGGGGCGGCTTTCTTT.

This CDR3 reads CASSPQGAREKLFF. For the CDR3, the DNA is TGTGCCAGCAGTCCACAGGGGGCTCGTGAAAAACTGTTTTTT. The rearrangement joins TRBV27 to TRBJ1-4; TRBD1 aligns across 9 bases. The CDR3 extends over 14 amino acids. The germline V gene has CDR1 MNHEY and CDR2 SMNVEV (reference sequence). Trimming removed 5 bases from V and 7 bases from J; junction bases left unmatched: 5. Complete variable domain (other parts from reference TRBV27 and TRBJ1-4): EAQVTQNPRYLITVTGKKLTVTCSQNMNHEYMSWYRQDPGLGLRQIYYSMNVEVTDKGDVPEGYKVSRKEKRNFPLILESPSPNQTSLYFCASSPQGAREKLFFGSGTQLSVL.

The CDR3 DNA is TGTGCCAGCAGCCCGACAGGGGGCGGTCAGCCCCAGCATTTT. It yields the protein CASSPTGGGQPQHF. The chain links TRBV7-8 to TRBJ1-5, with 10 bases identical to TRBD1. Trimming at V came to 5 bases and at J to 6 bases, leaving 4 bases not matched to a gene. Germline values: CDR1 SGHVS, CDR2 FQNEAQ. The CDR3 extends over 14 amino acids.

The chain carries TRBV6-5 and TRBJ2-6; D is perhaps TRBD1 (5 bases). CDR1 is MNHEY, CDR2 SVGAGI, per germline. The CDR3 covers 15 residues. V gave up 5 bases and J gave up 1 base, with 9 bases separating them. The CDR3 DNA sequence: TGTGCCAGCAGTAAAGACAGATCTGGGGCCAACGTCCTGACTTTC. Protein: CASSKDRSGANVLTF.

The rearrangement links TRBV6-5 to TRBJ1-1; D is possibly TRBD1 (5 bases). V was pared by 4 bases and J by 4 bases, with 19 bases between. CDR1 and CDR2 from the germline V gene are MNHEY and SVGAGI. CDR3 length equals 16 residues. In DNA, the CDR3 is TGTGCCAGCAGTTCCGGCCGGGGCCAAATAGGCACTGAAGCTTTCTTT. Protein sequence: CASSSGRGQIGTEAFF.

The rearrangement uses TRBV5-4 and TRBJ2-2, with unresolved D. This CDR3 contains 14 residues. CDR1 is SGHNT and CDR2 is YYREEE in the germline V gene (reference sequence). Trimming cost V 3 bases and J 4 bases, with 10 bases left between them. The CDR3 nucleotides are TGTGCCAGCAGCTCATGGGGATCCACCGGGGAGCTGTTTTTT. It yields the protein CASSSWGSTGELFF.

The rearrangement uses TRBV5-1 and TRBJ1-3, with D maybe TRBD1 (5 bases). The CDR3 is 16 amino acids. Germline loops: CDR1 SGHRS, CDR2 YFSETQ. V lost 0 bases to trimming and J lost 1 base, with 11 bases between them. CDR3 coding DNA: TGCGCCAGCAGCTTGGGTCTCGGGACTTCTGGAAACACCATATATTTT. It codes for CASSLGLGTSGNTIYF.

This clone appeared once. The chain combines TRBV6-5 with TRBJ1-6; possibly TRBD1 for D (5 bases). V lost 6 bases and J lost 8, with 11 bases in between. The CDR3 covers 13 residues. From germline, CDR1 is MNHEY and CDR2 SVGAGI. CDR3 residues: CASRVPGDSPLHF. CDR3 sequence (DNA): TGTGCCAGCAGGGTCCCGGGGGATTCACCCCTCCACTTT.

V and J are TRBV4-2 and TRBJ2-3; 8 positions match TRBD1. CDR3 length: 16 amino acids. From germline, CDR1 is LGHNA and CDR2 YNFKEQ. The junction had 5 bases not matched to a gene; V was cut back by 1 base and J by 2 bases. CDR3 in amino acids: CASSQGAGGNTDTQYF. CDR3 coding DNA: TGTGCCAGCAGCCAAGGGGCAGGGGGCAACACAGATACGCAGTATTTT.

The CDR3 region is CASSEWDPGSFGTEAFF. The CDR3 nucleotides read TGTGCCAGCAGTGAATGGGATCCCGGAAGTTTTGGCACTGAAGCTTTCTTT. The V and J genes are TRBV6-1 and TRBJ1-1, with D unresolved. Germline loops: CDR1 MNHNS, CDR2 SASEGT. The V and J ends lost 2 bases and 4 bases respectively, with 20 bases between them. This CDR3 contains 17 residues.

This clone was seen at least ten times. This chain uses TRBV4-3 with TRBJ1-2; maybe TRBD1 (6 bases). Trimming pared 0 bases from V and 8 bases from J, leaving 16 bases between. From germline, CDR1 is LGHNA and CDR2 YSLEER. The CDR3 contains 15 residues. The CDR3 reads CASSQDRGTREGYTF. CDR3 DNA sequence: TGCGCCAGCAGCCAAGATCGGGGGACAAGGGAGGGCTACACCTTC.

The chain employs TRBV4-3 and TRBJ1-1, with D unclear. The germline V gene encodes CDR1 LGHNA and CDR2 YSLEER. The CDR3 covers 14 residues. The germline V and J ends were trimmed by 0 bases and 7 bases, with 12 bases remaining between them. CDR3 DNA sequence: TGCGCCAGCAGCCAAGATTCCGGGGTTTATGAAGCTTTCTTT. Residues: CASSQDSGVYEAFF.

This chain uses TRBV29-1 with TRBJ2-5, with D possibly matching TRBD2 (5 bases). V lost 4 bases, J lost 1 base, and 7 bases lay in between. The CDR3 spans 12 residues. Germline-derived CDR1 and CDR2 are SQVTM and ANQGSEA. The chain's CDR3 is CSVGGVQETQYF. CDR3 nucleotides: TGCAGCGTTGGGGGAGTCCAAGAGACCCAGTACTTC. Looking up the rest from reference TRBV29-1 and TRBJ2-5 gives the full variable domain: SAVISQKPSRDICQRGTSLTIQCQVDSQVTMMFWYRQQPGQSLTLIATANQGSEATYESGFVIDKFPISRPNLTFSTLTVSNMSPEDSSIYLCSVGGVQETQYFGPGTRLLVL.

The chain employs TRBV4-1 and TRBJ2-1, with D unresolved. V was pared by 2 bases and J by 12 bases, with 8 bases between. This CDR3 contains 11 residues. Germline V gene sequence: CDR1 MGHRA, CDR2 YSYEKL. CDR3 bases: TGCGCCAGCAGCCAATTAAAGGTGCAGTTCTTC. It yields the protein CASSQLKVQFF.

The chain carries TRBV7-9 and TRBJ2-7; TRBD2 is a possible D gene (6 bases). The V end lost 5 bases, the J end lost 5 bases, and 13 bases lay between the germline ends. The CDR3 consists of 13 residues. Germline assignment: CDR1 SEHNR and CDR2 FQNEAQ (reference sequence). Here the CDR3 reads CASSTRGIDEQYF. The CDR3 coding sequence is TGTGCCAGCAGCACCCGGGGGATAGACGAGCAGTACTTC.

There are a few counts of this clone. This sample includes further DNA sequences coding for the same CDR3. The chain employs TRBV6-1 and TRBJ1-1; D gene unclear. Between the trimmed V and J ends, which lost 3 bases and 0 bases, there was a span of 11 bases. Germline V gene sequence: CDR1 MNHNS, CDR2 SASEGT. The CDR3 has 15 amino acids. In DNA, the CDR3 is TGTGCCAGCAGTGAGCCCGGACGGATGAACACTGAAGCTTTCTTT. As protein: CASSEPGRMNTEAFF.

This chain uses TRBV6-1 with TRBJ2-6; D possibly corresponds to TRBD1 (6 bases). Trimming shortened V by 9 bases and J by 0 bases, and 12 bases separated the two germline ends. CDR3 length equals 15 residues. Germline V gene data show CDR1 as MNHNS and CDR2 as SASEGT. The CDR3, as DNA: TGTGCCAGTAGGACAGCGGCCTCTGGGGCCAACGTCCTGACTTTC. Translating it yields CASRTAASGANVLTF.

The chain is built from TRBV27 and TRBJ2-7; D might be TRBD1 or TRBD2, each matching 5 bases. Germline lookup yields CDR1 MNHEY and CDR2 SMNVEV (reference sequence). This CDR3 region has 11 residues. V was shortened by 7 bases and J by 9 bases, with 13 bases between the two germline ends. The CDR3 DNA reads as TGTGCCAGCAAGGGGACGGTGGTGCAGTACTTC. This codes for CASKGTVVQYF.

The gene calls are TRBV2 and TRBJ1-2, with 7 bases matching TRBD1. Germline values: CDR1 SNHLY, CDR2 FYNNEI. The V and J ends lost 8 bases and 4 bases, in that order; junction bases with no gene match: 10. The CDR3 runs to 14 residues. The DNA for the CDR3 is TGTGCCAGCGGCCGGGACAGCGCTCCCTATGGCTACACCTTC. Amino acids: CASGRDSAPYGYTF.

This clone showed up just once. The chain joins TRBV28 to TRBJ2-1; D is unclear. Trimming pared 10 bases from V and 4 bases from J, leaving 11 bases between. Germline V gene lookup returns CDR1 MDHEN and CDR2 SYDVKM. CDR3 length equals 12 residues. CDR3 nucleotide sequence: TGTGCCACCCGTCCCCAGTACAATGAGCAGTTCTTC. Encoded protein: CATRPQYNEQFF. Complete variable domain (other parts from reference TRBV28 and TRBJ2-1): DVKVTQSSRYLVKRTGEKVFLECVQDMDHENMFWYRQDPGLGLRLIYFSYDVKMKEKGDIPEGYSVSREKKERFSLILESASTNQTSMYLCATRPQYNEQFFGPGTRLTVL.

The V gene is TRBV15, the J gene TRBJ2-7; TRBD1 or TRBD2 may be the D gene (5 bases each). The germline V gene encodes CDR1 LNHNV and CDR2 YYDKDF (reference sequence). Trimming removed 4 bases from V and 3 bases from J, with 16 bases in between. This CDR3 spans 15 amino acids. Here the CDR3 reads CATSTVGAKSYEQYF. The CDR3 DNA sequence: TGTGCCACCAGCACCGTCGGGGCAAAGAGCTACGAGCAGTACTTC.

V gene TRBV9 combines with J gene TRBJ2-5; D is uncertain. Trimming shortened V by 1 base and J by 5 bases, and 12 bases separated the two germline ends. The germline CDR1 and CDR2 sequences are SGDLS and YYNGEE. The CDR3 covers 14 residues. CDR3 sequence: CASSVSGSGETQYF. The CDR3 DNA sequence: TGTGCCAGCAGCGTATCCGGCTCGGGTGAGACCCAGTACTTC.

This clone came up once. At one end the junction does not follow the germline gene, possibly because of a read error. The V call is TRBV6-5, the J call TRBJ2-7, with D perhaps matching TRBD1 (6 bases). This CDR3 region has 14 residues. The germline CDR1 and CDR2 sequences are MNHEY and SVGAGI. In DNA, the CDR3 is TGTGCCATCAGTGATCCGGGACAAACCTACGAGCAGTACTTC. Protein sequence: CAISDPGQTYEQYF.